This TCR beta chain comes out of a study of blood T cell repertoires in COVID-19. Whole-study context: Researchers got acute and convalescent COVID-19 samples from the United States, Italy and Spain. T cells, B-cell-depleted T cells, or PBMCs provided the cDNA or gDNA that served as material.

Generated by immunoSEQ multiplex PCR, the TCRdb table keeps only in-frame clones and is missing some. In the table there are about 200,000 clones, 70% to 90% of which are singletons. Per germline, CDR1 SQVTM and CDR2 ANQGSEA. The V and J ends lost 5 bases and 1 base respectively, with 12 bases between them. CDR3 length equals 13 residues. The chain links TRBV29-1 to TRBJ2-7, with a weak D call TRBD2 (6 bases). The receptor comes from a woman aged 18-35 years who had recovered from COVID-19. The sequencing input was PBMCs or T cells enriched from blood (not recorded which). The CDR3 bases are TGCAGCGTTTGGAGTAGCGGTTCCTACGAGCAGTACTTC. Its translation is CSVWSSGSYEQYF.